This T cell receptor (beta chain) was identified in a study of cytomegalovirus exposure and HLA in healthy donors. Broader study findings: Presence/absence analyses rested on an assumption that sequencing depth was roughly uniform across donors.

Concerning this clone itself: The antigen is unknown.

PCR was performed using 60 Vbeta and 13 Jbeta primers. Original processing notes: Roughly 83 million unique TCR beta chains, some 9.9 million of them shared, were counted by a later analysis. TCRdb's copy holds only in-frame clones and misses some; the assay was immunoSEQ multiplex PCR. V and J calls and clone size are those listed in that table; D and trimming were worked out from the DNA. The table has more than 140,000 clones, 75% to 80% seen once. From germline, CDR1 is LGHNA and CDR2 YNFKEQ. The CDR3 extends over 15 amino acids. V was clipped by 1 base and J by 11 bases, with 20 bases between them.

V and J are TRBV4-2 and TRBJ2-5; TRBD2 is a possible D gene (6 bases). Sequences were obtained from PBMCs. This TCR was sampled from a male donor in good health and CMV-seronegative. In DNA form, the CDR3 reads TGTGCCAGCAGCCAAGGTGAGGAGGGAGTGGGAGAGCAGTACTTC. Its protein product is CASSQGEEGVGEQYF.